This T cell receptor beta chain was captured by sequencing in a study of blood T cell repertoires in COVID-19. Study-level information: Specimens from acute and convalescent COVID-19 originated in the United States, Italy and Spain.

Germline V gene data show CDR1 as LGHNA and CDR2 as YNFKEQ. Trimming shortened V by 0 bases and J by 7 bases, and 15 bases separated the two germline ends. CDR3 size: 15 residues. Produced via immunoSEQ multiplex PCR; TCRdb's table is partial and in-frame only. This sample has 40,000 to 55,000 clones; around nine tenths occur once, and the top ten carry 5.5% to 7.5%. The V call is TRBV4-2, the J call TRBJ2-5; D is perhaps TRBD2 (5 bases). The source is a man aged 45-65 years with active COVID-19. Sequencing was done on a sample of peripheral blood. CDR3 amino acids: CASSQDTGNRRTQYF. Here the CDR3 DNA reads TGTGCCAGCAGCCAAGATACGGGGAATAGGAGGACCCAGTACTTC.